Following are 16 T cell receptor beta chains from one sample sequenced in a study of molecular identifiers for immune sequencing clone quantification. TCRdb reprocessed the PCR reads via MiXCR and lists one record per CDR3 protein. The table lists 70,000 to 95,000 distinct CDR3 sequences, around 17% of them singletons. The source material was naive CD8+ T cells from blood, with Jurkat cell RNA spiked in. The subset here: FACS-sorted CD8+CD4-CCR7+CD45RA+ naive T cells. The origin of the receptors is a human donor in good health. Some libraries in this study had Jurkat cell RNA spiked in.

In its sample, this clonotype was seen many times. This chain joins TRBV19 and TRBJ1-1; D remains unclear. This CDR3 has 14 amino acids. V lost 5 bases and J lost 4, with 14 bases in between. Germline V CDR1 and CDR2: LNHDA, SQIVND (reference sequence). The CDR3 nucleotides read TGTGCCAGTAGTTCTGGTTCAACATCCACTGAAGCTTTCTTT. As protein: CASSSGSTSTEAFF.

The sample holds many counts of this clonotype. The CDR3 sequence is CASSLDFVRTDEQFF. CDR3 sequence (DNA): TGTGCCAGCAGCTTAGACTTCGTCAGAACAGATGAGCAGTTCTTC. This chain uses TRBV7-9 with TRBJ2-1; D gene uncertain. The germline gives CDR1 SEHNR, CDR2 FQNEAQ (reference sequence). The CDR3 has 15 residues. The ends were cut back, 1 base at V and 8 bases at J, with 15 bases in the middle.

Ten or more counts support this clonotype. The rearrangement links TRBV4-1 to TRBJ1-1; TRBD1 matches at 10 bases. V lost 4 bases and J lost 3; bases outside the gene matches: 8. The CDR3 covers 16 residues. Germline lookup yields CDR1 MGHRA and CDR2 YSYEKL. CDR3 nucleotides: TGCGCCAGCAGCCTCACCTCCGGGACAGGGGACACTGAAGCTTTCTTT. This codes for CASSLTSGTGDTEAFF.

The V gene is TRBV7-2, the J gene TRBJ2-1; D remains unclear. This CDR3 spans 14 amino acids. Trimming removed 1 base from V and 6 bases from J, with 10 bases in between. CDR1 SGHTA and CDR2 FQGNSA come from the germline V gene. CDR3 sequence reads: CASSLEVASNEQFF. The CDR3, as DNA: TGTGCCAGCAGCTTAGAGGTTGCCTCCAATGAGCAGTTCTTC.

This clonotype was counted ten times or more. This chain joins TRBV12-3 or TRBV12-4 and TRBJ1-2; the D is unclear. The CDR3 is 13 amino acids. Trimming removed 5 bases from V and 2 bases from J, with 9 bases in between. Here the CDR3 DNA reads TGTGCCAGCAGTACTGACGGAAACTATGGCTACACCTTC. Translating gives CASSTDGNYGYTF.

To note about this clonotype: Given a much more abundant clone one base away, this may be a read error. V usage is TRBV5-1 and J usage is TRBJ2-7; maybe TRBD2 (5 bases). Germline lookup yields CDR1 SGHRS and CDR2 YFSETQ. There are 15 residues in the CDR3. Trimming cost V 5 bases and J 3 bases, with 18 bases left between them. CDR3 amino acids: CASRAEDVLGYEQYF. CDR3 coding DNA: TGCGCCAGCAGAGCGGAGGATGTTCTCGGCTACGAGCAGTACTTC.

This clonotype was recorded many times. The rearrangement uses TRBV11-2 and TRBJ2-3; D gene ambiguous. This CDR3 has 15 residues. From germline, CDR1 is SGHAT and CDR2 FQNNGV. Trimming shortened V by 5 bases and J by 5 bases, and 17 bases separated the two germline ends. CDR3: CASSQYNLREDTQYF. CDR3 nucleotide sequence: TGTGCCAGCAGCCAATATAACCTCAGAGAAGATACGCAGTATTTT.

Remarks on this clonotype: With a much larger clone just one base away, this may be a read error. The CDR3 DNA reads TGTGCCAGCAGTTTTTCTGGGCCCTCGGGACTAGCGAATCAAGAGGCCCAGTACTTC. It translates to CASSFSGPSGLANQEAQYF. This rearrangement joins TRBV12-3 or TRBV12-4 to TRBJ2-5; 10 bases match TRBD2. The CDR3 extends over 19 amino acids.

This clonotype was seen at least ten times. V and J are TRBV13 and TRBJ2-5; the match to TRBD1 covers 11 bases. Trimming at V came to 5 bases and at J to 4 bases, leaving 12 bases not matched to a gene. The CDR3 has 17 residues. Germline CDR1 is PRHDT and CDR2 is FYEKMQ (reference sequence). This chain's CDR3 is CASSAGQGASITETQYF. CDR3 in DNA: TGTGCCAGCAGCGCCGGACAGGGGGCTTCGATTACAGAGACCCAGTACTTC.

Note on this clonotype: It may be a read error: a sequence one base away is much more abundant. The chain links TRBV4-1 to TRBJ2-3, with 11 bases matching TRBD2. From germline, CDR1 is MGHRA and CDR2 YSYEKL. This CDR3 has 16 amino acids. V trimming: 5 bases; J trimming: 1 base; junction bases outside the gene matches: 5. DNA for the CDR3: TGCGCCAGCAGCGGCGAGACTAGCGGGGGCACAGATACGCAGTATTTT. It translates to CASSGETSGGTDTQYF.

This clonotype was seen a few times. The chain combines TRBV19 with TRBJ2-7; 9 positions match TRBD1. This CDR3 region has 15 residues. V shed 3 bases, J shed 4 bases, and the junction held 7 bases outside the gene matches. Germline V gene lookup returns CDR1 LNHDA and CDR2 SQIVND (reference sequence). The chain's CDR3 is CASSMGQGELYEQYF. CDR3 nucleotides: TGTGCCAGTAGTATGGGACAGGGTGAACTATACGAGCAGTACTTC.

V and J are TRBV28 and TRBJ1-4, with 8 nucleotides matching TRBD1. The CDR3 runs to 17 residues. The J segment lost 3 bases and the V segment lost 3 bases, leaving 9 bases of the junction unmatched. Germline assignment: CDR1 MDHEN and CDR2 SYDVKM. The CDR3 is CASSLSGGSGANEKLFF. DNA for the CDR3: TGTGCCAGCAGTTTGTCAGGGGGCAGTGGGGCTAATGAAAAACTGTTTTTT.

This clonotype showed up many times. This chain connects TRBV29-1 to TRBJ2-7; TRBD1 matches 9 bases. The CDR3 runs 15 residues. The V gene's germline CDR1 is SQVTM and CDR2 ANQGSEA. J gave up 3 bases and V 0 bases, and 6 bases lay outside the gene matches. The CDR3: CSVEDPETGGYEQYF. The CDR3, as DNA: TGCAGCGTTGAAGATCCGGAGACAGGGGGCTACGAGCAGTACTTC.

To note about this clonotype: This could be a read error, since a much larger clone is one nucleotide away. The V call is TRBV9, the J call TRBJ1-3; 10 bases are shared with TRBD1. Germline trimming cut 7 bases from V and 3 bases from J; bases unmatched to any gene: 10. Per the germline V gene, CDR1 is SGDLS and CDR2 is YYNGEE. This CDR3 region has 16 residues. Written as DNA, the CDR3 is TGTGCCAGCGGCGAGACAGGGGGCGCAGATGGAAACACCATATATTTT. Translation gives CASGETGGADGNTIYF.

The chain combines TRBV3-1 with TRBJ2-3; no firm D call. V lost 7 bases and J 5 bases, leaving 13 bases between the germline ends. Germline V gene lookup returns CDR1 LGHDT and CDR2 YNNKEL (reference sequence). This CDR3 spans 13 amino acids. CDR3 in DNA: TGTGCCAGCAAAGGCCTGGGCGAAGATACGCAGTATTTT. It encodes CASKGLGEDTQYF.

CDR3 in DNA: TGTGCCAGCAGCGAGAACTTAAGGAATCAGCCCCAGCATTTT. Its translation: CASSENLRNQPQHF. This chain uses TRBV7-2 with TRBJ1-5; D gene ambiguous. Germline assignment: CDR1 SGHTA and CDR2 FQGNSA. The germline V and J ends were trimmed by 5 bases and 4 bases, with 12 bases remaining between them. The CDR3 spans 14 residues.